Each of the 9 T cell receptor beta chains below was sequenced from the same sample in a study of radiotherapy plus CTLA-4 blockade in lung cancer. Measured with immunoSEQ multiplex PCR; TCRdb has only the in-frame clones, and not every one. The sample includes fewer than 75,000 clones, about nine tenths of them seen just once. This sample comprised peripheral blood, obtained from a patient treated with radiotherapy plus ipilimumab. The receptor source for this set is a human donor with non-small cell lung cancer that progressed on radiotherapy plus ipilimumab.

The CDR3 DNA follows: TGTGCCGCTGGGGGGGGGCCTACTAATGAAAAACTGTTTTTT. Translating gives CAAGGGPTNEKLFF. The chain combines TRBV7-7 with TRBJ1-4; D possibly corresponds to TRBD1 (6 bases). CDR3 length: 14 residues. V was clipped by 11 bases and J by 2 bases, with 15 bases between them. Germline CDR1 SSHAT, CDR2 FNYEAQ (reference sequence).

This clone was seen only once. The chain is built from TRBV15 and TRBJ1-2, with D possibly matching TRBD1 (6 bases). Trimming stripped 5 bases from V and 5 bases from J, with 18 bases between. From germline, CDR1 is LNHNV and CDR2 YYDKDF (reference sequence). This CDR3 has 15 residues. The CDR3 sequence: CATSGGATGRYGYTF. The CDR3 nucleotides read TGTGCCACCAGCGGGGGGGCAACCGGTAGATATGGCTACACCTTC.

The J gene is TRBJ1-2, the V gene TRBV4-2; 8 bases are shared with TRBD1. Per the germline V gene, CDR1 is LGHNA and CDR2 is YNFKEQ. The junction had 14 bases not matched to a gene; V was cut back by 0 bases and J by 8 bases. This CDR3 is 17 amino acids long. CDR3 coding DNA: TGTGCCAGCAGCCAAGATCACGTGACAGGGGATCTATACGGCTACACCTTC. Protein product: CASSQDHVTGDLYGYTF.

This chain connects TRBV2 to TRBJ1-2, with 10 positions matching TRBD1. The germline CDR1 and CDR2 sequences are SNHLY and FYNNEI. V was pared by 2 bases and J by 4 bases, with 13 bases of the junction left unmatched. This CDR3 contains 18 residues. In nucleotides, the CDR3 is TGTGCCAGCAGTGAACTGACAGGGGGCGCCACCCTAGTCTATGGCTACACCTTC. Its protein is CASSELTGGATLVYGYTF.

The CDR3 reads CASSPRGGVDTQYF. The CDR3 nucleotides read TGTGCCAGCAGCCCCCGAGGGGGAGTAGATACGCAGTATTTT. The J gene is TRBJ2-3, the V gene TRBV7-8, with D possibly matching TRBD1 (6 bases). Germline loops: CDR1 SGHVS, CDR2 FQNEAQ. The V gene lost 5 bases and the J gene lost 5 bases, with 14 bases spanning the gap. There are 14 residues in the CDR3.

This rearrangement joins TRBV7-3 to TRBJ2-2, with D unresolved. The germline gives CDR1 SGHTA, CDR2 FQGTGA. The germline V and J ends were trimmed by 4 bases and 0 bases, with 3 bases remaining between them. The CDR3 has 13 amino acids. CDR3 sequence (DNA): TGTGCCAGCAGCTCCACGAACACCGGGGAGCTGTTTTTT. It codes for CASSSTNTGELFF.

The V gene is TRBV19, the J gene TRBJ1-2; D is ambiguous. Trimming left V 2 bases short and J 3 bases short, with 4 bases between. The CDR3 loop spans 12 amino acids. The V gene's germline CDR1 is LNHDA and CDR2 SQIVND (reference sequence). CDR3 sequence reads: CASSIRDYGYTF. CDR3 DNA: TGTGCCAGTAGTATACGCGACTATGGCTACACCTTC.

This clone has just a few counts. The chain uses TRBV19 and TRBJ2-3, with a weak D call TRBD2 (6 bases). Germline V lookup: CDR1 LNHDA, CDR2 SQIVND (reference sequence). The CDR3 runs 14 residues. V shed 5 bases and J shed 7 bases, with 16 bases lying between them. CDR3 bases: TGTGCCAGTAGTTCCAGGGACTTGGTTAATACGCAGTATTTT. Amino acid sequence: CASSSRDLVNTQYF.

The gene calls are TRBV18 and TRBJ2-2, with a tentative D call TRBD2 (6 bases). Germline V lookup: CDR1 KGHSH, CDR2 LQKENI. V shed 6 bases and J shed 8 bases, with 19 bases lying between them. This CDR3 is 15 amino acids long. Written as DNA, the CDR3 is TGTGCCAGCTCCCCTCAGCGGGCGAGGTTAGGGGAGCTGTTTTTT. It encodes CASSPQRARLGELFF.